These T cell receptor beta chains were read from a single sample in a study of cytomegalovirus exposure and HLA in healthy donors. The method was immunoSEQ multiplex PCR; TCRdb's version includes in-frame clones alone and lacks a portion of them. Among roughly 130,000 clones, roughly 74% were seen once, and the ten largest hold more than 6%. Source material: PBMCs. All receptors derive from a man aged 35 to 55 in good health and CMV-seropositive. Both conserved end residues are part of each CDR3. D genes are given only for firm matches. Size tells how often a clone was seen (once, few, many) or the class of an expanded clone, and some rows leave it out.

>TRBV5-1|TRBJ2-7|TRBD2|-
CASSLAQREASYEQYF
TGCGCCAGCAGCTTGGCCCAGCGGGAGGCCTCCTACGAGCAGTACTTC
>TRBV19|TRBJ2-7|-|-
CASSIEAGHYEQYF
TGTGCCAGTAGTATAGAGGCGGGCCACTACGAGCAGTACTTC
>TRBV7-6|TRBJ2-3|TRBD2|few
CASSGGGGSDTQYF
TGTGCCAGCAGCGGGGGGGGTGGGTCAGATACGCAGTATTTT
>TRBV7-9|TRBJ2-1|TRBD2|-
CSSSVSGGLSYNEQFF
TGTTCCAGCAGCGTTTCGGGAGGGCTGTCCTACAATGAGCAGTTCTTC
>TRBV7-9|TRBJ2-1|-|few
CASSPQSSYNEQFF
TGTGCCAGCAGCCCACAGAGCTCCTACAATGAGCAGTTCTTC
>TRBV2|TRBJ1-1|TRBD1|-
CVSSATGAIAFF
TGTGTCAGCAGTGCGACAGGGGCTATAGCTTTCTTT
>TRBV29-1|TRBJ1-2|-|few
CSVEPGNYGYTF
TGCAGCGTGGAACCAGGGAACTATGGCTACACCTTC
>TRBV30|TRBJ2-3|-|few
CAWTQRNTDTQYF
TGTGCCTGGACACAGAGAAACACAGATACGCAGTATTTT
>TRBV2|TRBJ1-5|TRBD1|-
CASRGGQGSNQPQHF
TGTGCCAGCAGGGGGGGACAGGGGAGCAATCAGCCCCAGCATTTT
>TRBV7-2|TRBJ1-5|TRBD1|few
CASSPTGVGNQPQHF
TGTGCCAGCAGCCCGACAGGGGTTGGCAATCAGCCCCAGCATTTT
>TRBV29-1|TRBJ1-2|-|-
CSSWEDGYTF
TGCAGCTCCTGGGAGGACGGCTACACCTTC
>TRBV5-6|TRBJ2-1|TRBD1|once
CASSWDRNNEQFF
TGTGCCAGCAGCTGGGACAGAAACAATGAGCAGTTCTTC
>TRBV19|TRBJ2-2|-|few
CASSTDGSLGLELFF
TGTGCCAGTAGTACAGACGGGAGCCTGGGTTTGGAGCTGTTTTTT
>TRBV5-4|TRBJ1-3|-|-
CASSSPGRGAGNTIYF
TGTGCCAGCAGCTCCCCCGGTCGGGGGGCTGGAAACACCATATATTTT
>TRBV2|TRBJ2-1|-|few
CASSEAFWGDEQFF
TGTGCCAGCAGTGAAGCGTTCTGGGGCGATGAGCAGTTCTTC
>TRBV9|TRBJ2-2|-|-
CASSALLRNTGELFF
TGTGCCAGCAGCGCCCTCTTGAGAAACACCGGGGAGCTGTTTTTT
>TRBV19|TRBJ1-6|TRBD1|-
CASSITGGEAPLHF
TGTGCCAGTAGTATTACAGGGGGCGAGGCACCCCTCCACTTT
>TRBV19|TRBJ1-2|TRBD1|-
CASSILARATGVDYGYTF
TGTGCCAGTAGTATCCTCGCCCGGGCCACAGGGGTTGACTATGGCTACACCTTC
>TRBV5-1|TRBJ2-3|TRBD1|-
CASSLTDRPDTQYF
TGCGCCAGCAGCCTGACGGACAGGCCCGATACGCAGTATTTT
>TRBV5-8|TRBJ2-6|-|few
CASSFQWATGANVLTF
TGTGCCAGCAGCTTTCAATGGGCAACAGGGGCCAACGTCCTGACTTTC
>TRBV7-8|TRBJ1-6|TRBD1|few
CASSPRDRSYNSPLHF
TGTGCCAGCAGCCCCCGGGACAGGAGCTATAATTCACCCCTCCACTTT
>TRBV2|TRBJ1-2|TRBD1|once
CASRPGQGTYGYTF
TGTGCCAGCAGGCCGGGACAGGGGACCTATGGCTACACCTTC
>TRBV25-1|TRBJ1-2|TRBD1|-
CASSGQGPYGYTF
TGTGCCAGCAGCGGACAGGGACCATATGGCTACACCTTC
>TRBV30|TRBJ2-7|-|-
CAWSGWGLSYEQYF
TGTGCCTGGAGTGGGTGGGGGCTCTCCTACGAGCAGTACTTC
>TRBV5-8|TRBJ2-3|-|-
CASSPLRTGRADTQYF
TGTGCCAGCAGCCCCCTCCGGACAGGGAGGGCAGATACGCAGTATTTT
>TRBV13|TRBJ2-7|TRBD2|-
CASSSGTPGGLHEQYF
TGTGCCAGCAGCTCCGGGACCCCGGGGGGGTTGCACGAGCAGTACTTC